A selection of T cell receptor beta chains follows, all from one sample in a study of T cells in tuberculosis. Sequenced by immunoSEQ multiplex PCR; TCRdb stores in-frame clones only, minus some. The sample consists of approximately 100,000 clones, approximately 91% of them appearing once. Sequenced: CD1b-GMM tetramer-negative cells sorted from PBMCs. These receptors all come from an adult woman with latent tuberculosis. Each CDR3 is given with its conserved first and last residue. The D gene is left open where the match is weak. The size field is filled for only some rows; it gives once, few, many or a size class.

d_gene	abundance	v_gene	j_gene	CDR3aa	CDR3nt
.	.	TRBV29-1	TRBJ1-1	CSVGGKSEAFF	TGCAGCGTCGGGGGAAAATCAGAAGCTTTCTTT
.	.	TRBV4-1	TRBJ1-2	CASSQDYVLAGGYTF	TGCGCCAGCAGCCAAGATTATGTTTTGGCGGGGGGCTACACCTTC
TRBD2	.	TRBV5-1	TRBJ2-1	CASSQTSGGPKGNEQFF	TGCGCCAGCAGTCAGACTAGCGGGGGCCCAAAGGGCAATGAGCAGTTCTTC
.	.	TRBV7-2	TRBJ2-3	CASSFLQSSTDTQYF	TGTGCCAGCAGCTTTTTACAATCTAGCACAGATACGCAGTATTTT
.	few	TRBV6-1	TRBJ1-1	CASSLQSNTEAFF	TGTGCCAGCAGTTTGCAGTCTAACACTGAAGCTTTCTTT
TRBD1	once	TRBV7-6	TRBJ1-1	CASSLEDRGMNTEAFF	TGTGCCAGCAGCTTAGAGGACAGGGGGATGAACACTGAAGCTTTCTTT
TRBD1	.	TRBV27	TRBJ1-1	CASSFAGAQGVTEAFF	TGTGCCAGCAGTTTTGCGGGGGCACAGGGGGTCACTGAAGCTTTCTTT
.	.	TRBV7-3	TRBJ2-3	CASSSGRATDTQYF	TGTGCCAGCAGCTCCGGGCGGGCCACAGATACGCAGTATTTT
.	.	TRBV29-1	TRBJ2-1	CSVARADEQFF	TGCAGCGTTGCCAGGGCCGATGAGCAGTTCTTC
TRBD1	.	TRBV9	TRBJ1-1	CASTNLGTAYTEAFF	TGTGCCAGCACCAACCTCGGGACAGCATACACTGAAGCTTTCTTT